This TCR beta chain was sequenced for a study of blood T cell repertoires in COVID-19. Study information: Both acute and convalescent COVID-19 samples were obtained from the United States, Italy and Spain. Nucleic acid was either cDNA or gDNA, and it came from T cells, B-cell-depleted T cells, or PBMCs.

Authors' processing steps: Amplification with reference gene primers provided the estimates of nucleated cell counts. Only in-frame clones appear in the TCRdb table, and some are missing; sequencing was by immunoSEQ multiplex PCR. The V and J calls and clone size were taken over from that table, and D and trimming were inferred from the DNA. The profile shows fewer than 250,000 clones, about 87% of them singletons. The CDR3 contains 13 residues. V was trimmed by 0 bases and J by 2 bases, leaving 5 bases between them. Germline V CDR1 and CDR2: SGHDT, YYEEEE. V gene TRBV5-6 combines with J gene TRBJ2-5; D may be TRBD2 (5 bases). The TCR sequence derives from a man aged 55 to 70 with acute or convalescent COVID-19. The sequencing input was peripheral blood. In DNA form, the CDR3 reads TGTGCCAGCAGCTTGGGACTACAAGAGACCCAGTACTTC. Its protein is CASSLGLQETQYF.